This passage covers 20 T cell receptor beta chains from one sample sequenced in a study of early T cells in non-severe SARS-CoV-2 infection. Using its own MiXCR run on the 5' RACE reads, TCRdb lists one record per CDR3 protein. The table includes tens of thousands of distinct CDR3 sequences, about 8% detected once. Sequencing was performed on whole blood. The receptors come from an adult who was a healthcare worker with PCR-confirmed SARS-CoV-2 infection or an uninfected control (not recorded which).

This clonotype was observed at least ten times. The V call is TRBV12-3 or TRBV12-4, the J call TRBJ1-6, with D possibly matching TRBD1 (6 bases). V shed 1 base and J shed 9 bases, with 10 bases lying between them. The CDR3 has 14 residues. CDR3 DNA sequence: TGTGCCAGCAGTTTAGGACAGGATGGTTCACCCCTCCACTTT. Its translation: CASSLGQDGSPLHF.

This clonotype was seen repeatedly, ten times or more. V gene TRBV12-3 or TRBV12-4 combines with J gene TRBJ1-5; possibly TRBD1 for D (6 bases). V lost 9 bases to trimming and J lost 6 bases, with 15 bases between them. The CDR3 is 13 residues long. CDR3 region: CASRRGSGQPQHF. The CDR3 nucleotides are TGTGCCAGTAGGAGGGGGTCGGGTCAGCCCCAGCATTTT.

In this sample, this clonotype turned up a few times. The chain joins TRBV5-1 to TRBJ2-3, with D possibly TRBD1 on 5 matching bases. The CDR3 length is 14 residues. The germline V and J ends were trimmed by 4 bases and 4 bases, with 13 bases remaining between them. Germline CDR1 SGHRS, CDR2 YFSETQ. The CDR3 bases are TGCGCCAGCAGCAGGGGATCCCAGGCAGATACGCAGTATTTT. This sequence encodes CASSRGSQADTQYF.

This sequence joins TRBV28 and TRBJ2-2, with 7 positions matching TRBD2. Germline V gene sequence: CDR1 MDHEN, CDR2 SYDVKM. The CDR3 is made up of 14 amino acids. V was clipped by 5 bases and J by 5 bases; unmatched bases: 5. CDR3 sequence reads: CASSRSGMTGELFF. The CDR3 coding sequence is TGTGCCAGCAGTCGGAGCGGGATGACCGGGGAGCTGTTTTTT. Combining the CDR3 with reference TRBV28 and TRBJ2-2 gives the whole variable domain DVKVTQSSRYLVKRTGEKVFLECVQDMDHENMFWYRQDPGLGLRLIYFSYDVKMKEKGDIPEGYSVSREKKERFSLILESASTNQTSMYLCASSRSGMTGELFFGEGSRLTVL.

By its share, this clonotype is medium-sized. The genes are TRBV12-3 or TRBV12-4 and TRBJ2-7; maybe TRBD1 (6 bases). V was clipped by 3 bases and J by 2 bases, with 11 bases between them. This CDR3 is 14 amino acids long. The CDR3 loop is CASSFSGHTYEQYF. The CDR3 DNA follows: TGTGCCAGCAGTTTCTCGGGACATACCTACGAGCAGTACTTC.

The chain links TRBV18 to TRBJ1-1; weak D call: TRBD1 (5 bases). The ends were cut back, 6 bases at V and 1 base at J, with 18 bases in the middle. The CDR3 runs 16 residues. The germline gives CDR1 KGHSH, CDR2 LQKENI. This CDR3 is CASSPFLGTGNTEAFF. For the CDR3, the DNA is TGTGCCAGCTCCCCTTTTCTTGGGACGGGGAACACTGAAGCTTTCTTT.

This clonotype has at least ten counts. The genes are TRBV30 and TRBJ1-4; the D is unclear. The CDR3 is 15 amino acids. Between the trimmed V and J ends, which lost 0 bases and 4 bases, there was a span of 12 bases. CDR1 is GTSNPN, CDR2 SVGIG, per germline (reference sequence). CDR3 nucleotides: TGTGCCTGGAGTGTACGTAACAGACTTAATGAAAAACTGTTTTTT. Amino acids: CAWSVRNRLNEKLFF.

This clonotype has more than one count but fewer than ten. The CDR3 sequence is CASSLVSDTQYF. The CDR3 DNA reads as TGTGCCAGCAGCTTAGTTTCAGATACGCAGTATTTT. This chain joins TRBV7-8 and TRBJ2-3; D unclear. In germline, CDR1 is SGHVS, CDR2 FQNEAQ. This CDR3 is built from 12 residues. The ends were cut back, 1 base at V and 4 bases at J, with 3 bases in the middle.

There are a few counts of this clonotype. CDR3 sequence reads: CSASPSVVITSTDTQYF. In DNA, the CDR3 is TGCAGTGCTAGTCCTTCCGTAGTAATAACTAGCACAGATACGCAGTATTTT. The chain is built from TRBV20-1 and TRBJ2-3; the D is unclear. The ends were cut back, 3 bases at V and 0 bases at J, with 19 bases in the middle. The length of the CDR3 is 17 residues. Germline-derived CDR1 and CDR2 are DFQATT and SNEGSKA (reference sequence).

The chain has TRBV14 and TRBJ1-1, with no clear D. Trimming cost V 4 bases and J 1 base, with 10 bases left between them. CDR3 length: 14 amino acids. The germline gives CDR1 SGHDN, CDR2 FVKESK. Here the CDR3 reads CASSRGLANTEAFF. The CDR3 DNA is TGTGCCAGCAGCCGAGGACTCGCGAACACTGAAGCTTTCTTT.

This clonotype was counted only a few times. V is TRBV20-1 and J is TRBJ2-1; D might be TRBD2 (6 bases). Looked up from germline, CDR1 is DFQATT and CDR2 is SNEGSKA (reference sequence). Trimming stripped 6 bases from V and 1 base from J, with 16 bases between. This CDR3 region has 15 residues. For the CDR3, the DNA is TGCAGTGCCTACCTGCCGAGCGGGTCCTACAATGAGCAGTTCTTC. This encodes CSAYLPSGSYNEQFF.

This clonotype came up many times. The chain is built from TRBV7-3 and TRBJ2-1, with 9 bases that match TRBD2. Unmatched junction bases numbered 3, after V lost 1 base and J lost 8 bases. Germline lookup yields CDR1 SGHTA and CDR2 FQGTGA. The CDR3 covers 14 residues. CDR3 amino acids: CASSLSGRVDEQFF. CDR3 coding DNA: TGTGCCAGCAGCTTAAGCGGGAGGGTCGATGAGCAGTTCTTC. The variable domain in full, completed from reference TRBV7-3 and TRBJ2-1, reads GAGVSQTPSNKVTEKGKYVELRCDPISGHTALYWYRQSLGQGPEFLIYFQGTGAADDSGLPNDRFFAVRPEGSVSTLKIQRTERGDSAVYLCASSLSGRVDEQFFGPGTRLTVL.

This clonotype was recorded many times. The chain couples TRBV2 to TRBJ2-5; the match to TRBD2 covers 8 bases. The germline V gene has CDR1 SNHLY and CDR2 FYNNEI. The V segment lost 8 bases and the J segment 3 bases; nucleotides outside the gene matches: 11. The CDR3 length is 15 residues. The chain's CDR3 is CASGKESAGEETQYF. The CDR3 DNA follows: TGTGCCAGCGGGAAGGAGTCAGCGGGAGAAGAGACCCAGTACTTC.

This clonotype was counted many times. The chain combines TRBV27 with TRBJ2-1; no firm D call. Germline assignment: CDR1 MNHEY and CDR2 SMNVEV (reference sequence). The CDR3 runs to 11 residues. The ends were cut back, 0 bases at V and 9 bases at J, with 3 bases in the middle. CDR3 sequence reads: CASSLSGEQFF. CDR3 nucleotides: TGTGCCAGCAGTTTATCGGGTGAGCAGTTCTTC.

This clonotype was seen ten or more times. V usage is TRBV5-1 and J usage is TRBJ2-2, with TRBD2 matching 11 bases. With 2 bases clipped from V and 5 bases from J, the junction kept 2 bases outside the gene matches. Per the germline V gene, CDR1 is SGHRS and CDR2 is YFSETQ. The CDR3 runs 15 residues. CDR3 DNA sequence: TGCGCCAGCAGCTTACTAGCGGGAGAAACCGGGGAGCTGTTTTTT. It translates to CASSLLAGETGELFF. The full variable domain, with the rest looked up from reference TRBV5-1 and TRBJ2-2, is KAGVTQTPRYLIKTRGQQVTLSCSPISGHRSVSWYQQTPGQGLQFLFEYFSETQRNKGNFPGRFSGRQFSNSRSEMNVSTLELGDSALYLCASSLLAGETGELFFGEGSRLTVL.

For the CDR3, the DNA is TGTGCCAGCAGTTACGGGGAGGGGCTACACTCTGGAAACACCATATATTTT. Its protein is CASSYGEGLHSGNTIYF. The genes are TRBV28 and TRBJ1-3, with TRBD1 as a possible D gene (5 bases). The CDR3 consists of 17 residues. Trimming took 4 bases from V and 0 from J, leaving 16 bases between them. CDR1 MDHEN and CDR2 SYDVKM come from the germline V gene.

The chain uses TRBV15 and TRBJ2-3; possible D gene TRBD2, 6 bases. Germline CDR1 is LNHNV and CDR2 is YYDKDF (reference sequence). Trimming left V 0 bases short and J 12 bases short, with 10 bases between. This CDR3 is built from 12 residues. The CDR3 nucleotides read TGTGCCACCAGCAGAGATCGCGGGGCCCAGTATTTT. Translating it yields CATSRDRGAQYF. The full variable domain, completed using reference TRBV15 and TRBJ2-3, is DAMVIQNPRYQVTQFGKPVTLSCSQTLNHNVMYWYQQKSSQAPKLLFHYYDKDFNNEADTPDNFQSRRPNTSFCFLDIRSPGLGDTAMYLCATSRDRGAQYFGPGTRLTVL.

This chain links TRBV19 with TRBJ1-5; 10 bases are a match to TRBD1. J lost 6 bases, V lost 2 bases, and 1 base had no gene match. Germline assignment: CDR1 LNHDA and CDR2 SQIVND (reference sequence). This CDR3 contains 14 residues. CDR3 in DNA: TGTGCCAGTAGTATACGGGACAGGGGTCAGCCCCAGCATTTT. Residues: CASSIRDRGQPQHF. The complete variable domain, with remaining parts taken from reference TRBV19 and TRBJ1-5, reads DGGITQSPKYLFRKEGQNVTLSCEQNLNHDAMYWYRQDPGQGLRLIYYSQIVNDFQKGDIAEGYSVSREKKESFPLTVTSAQKNPTAFYLCASSIRDRGQPQHFGDGTRLSIL.

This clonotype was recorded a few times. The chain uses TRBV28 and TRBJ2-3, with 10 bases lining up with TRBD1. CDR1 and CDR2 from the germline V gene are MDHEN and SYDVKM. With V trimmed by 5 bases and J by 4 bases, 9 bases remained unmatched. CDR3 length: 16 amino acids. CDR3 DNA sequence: TGTGCCAGCAGTCCCAGACAGGGGGCGTGGGCAGATACGCAGTATTTT. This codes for CASSPRQGAWADTQYF.

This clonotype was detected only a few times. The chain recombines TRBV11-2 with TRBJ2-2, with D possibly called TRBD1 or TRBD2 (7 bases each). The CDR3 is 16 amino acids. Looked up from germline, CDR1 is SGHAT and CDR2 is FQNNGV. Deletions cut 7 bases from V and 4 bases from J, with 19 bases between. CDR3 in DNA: TGTGCCAGCACCCCGGGACAGCGGGGTCCCACCGGGGAGCTGTTTTTT. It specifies CASTPGQRGPTGELFF.